Shown below are 20 T cell receptor beta chains from a single sample sequenced in a study of Ad26.COV2.S vaccination and SARS-CoV-2 variants. Data came from immunoSEQ multiplex PCR; TCRdb stores just in-frame clones and leaves some out. The table includes 400,000 to 500,000 clones, 88% detected once. As to treatment: 15 to 20 received Ad26.COV2.S at low or high dose, single or two shots; 5 received placebo; per-sample allocation not given. Sampling occurred on day 63 after the first vaccine or placebo injection. The specimen comprised peripheral blood, sampled in a trial of Ad26.COV2.S vaccine versus placebo. These TCRs come from a person between 18 and 65 years old who received the Ad26.COV2.S COVID-19 vaccine or a placebo.

This rearrangement joins TRBV2 to TRBJ1-1; D is perhaps TRBD1 (5 bases). V shed 6 bases and J shed 5 bases, with 13 bases lying between them. This CDR3 spans 13 amino acids. Germline V gene data show CDR1 as SNHLY and CDR2 as FYNNEI. Written as DNA, the CDR3 is TGTGCCAGCAGGCTCCGAGGGGATACTGAAGCTTTCTTT. It encodes CASRLRGDTEAFF.

The V gene is TRBV7-8, the J gene TRBJ1-2; possibly TRBD1 for D (5 bases). V lost 1 base, J lost 5 bases, and 14 bases lay in between. The CDR3 length is 15 residues. From germline, CDR1 is SGHVS and CDR2 FQNEAQ. CDR3 in amino acids: CASSLVAGEGYGYTF. In nucleotides, the CDR3 is TGTGCCAGCAGCTTAGTCGCTGGGGAGGGGTATGGCTACACCTTC.

The chain has TRBV9 and TRBJ1-4; TRBD1 is a possible D gene (5 bases). CDR1 SGDLS and CDR2 YYNGEE come from the germline V gene. This CDR3 region has 13 residues. Deletions cut 7 bases from V and 6 bases from J, with 13 bases between. The CDR3 coding sequence is TGTGCCAGCGGGAGGGGACCGTATGAAAAACTGTTTTTT. This translates into CASGRGPYEKLFF.

This clone was counted a few times. The chain recombines TRBV10-1 with TRBJ1-3, with D possibly being TRBD1 (5 bases). Between the trimmed V and J ends, which lost 8 bases and 4 bases, there was a span of 15 bases. The germline V gene encodes CDR1 WNHNN and CDR2 SYGVQD (reference sequence). The length of the CDR3 is 14 residues. The DNA of the CDR3 is TGCGCCAGCGGCGTCAGGGTAGGGGGAAACACCATATATTTT. Translating gives CASGVRVGGNTIYF.

In this sample, this clone turned up a few times. The chain links TRBV28 to TRBJ2-7; 9 nucleotides agree with TRBD1. The V gene's germline CDR1 is MDHEN and CDR2 SYDVKM. The CDR3 covers 14 residues. V lost 5 bases and J lost 4; bases outside the gene matches: 6. The CDR3 DNA reads TGTGCCAGCAGTCCGGGACAGGGATTTTACGAGCAGTACTTC. It is translated as CASSPGQGFYEQYF. The full variable domain, rest sourced from reference TRBV28 and TRBJ2-7, is DVKVTQSSRYLVKRTGEKVFLECVQDMDHENMFWYRQDPGLGLRLIYFSYDVKMKEKGDIPEGYSVSREKKERFSLILESASTNQTSMYLCASSPGQGFYEQYFGPGTRLTVT.

The V call is TRBV7-9, the J call TRBJ2-2, with no clear D. V lost 1 base, J lost 0 bases, and 9 bases lay in between. CDR1 and CDR2 (germline): SEHNR, FQNEAQ (reference sequence). This CDR3 has 16 amino acids. CDR3 bases: TGTGCCAGCAGCTTAGTGGGCACAACGAACACCGGGGAGCTGTTTTTT. This gives the protein CASSLVGTTNTGELFF.

The CDR3, as DNA: TGTGCCAGCAGCGCGAGGGGACTAGCGGGCTCGAGCTCCTACAATGAGCAGTTCTTC. This sequence encodes CASSARGLAGSSSYNEQFF. The V gene is TRBV7-2, the J gene TRBJ2-1, with 12 bases that match TRBD2. This CDR3 is 19 amino acids long. V shed 5 bases, J shed 0 bases, and the junction held 11 bases outside the gene matches. CDR1 is SGHTA, CDR2 FQGNSA, per germline. The full variable domain, with the rest looked up from reference TRBV7-2 and TRBJ2-1, is GAGVSQSPSNKVTEKGKDVELRCDPISGHTALYWYRQSLGQGLEFLIYFQGNSAPDKSGLPSDRFSAERTGGSVSTLTIQRTQQEDSAVYLCASSARGLAGSSSYNEQFFGPGTRLTVL.

J is TRBJ1-1 and V is TRBV3-1 (or the pseudogene TRBV3-2); D is unresolved. The CDR3 has 16 residues. V was clipped by 4 bases and J by 3 bases, with 18 bases between them. Per the germline V gene, CDR1 is LGHDT and CDR2 is YNNKEL (reference sequence). The CDR3 nucleotides are TGTGCCAGCAGCCCCCCCCGACGGAGGCTGGACACTGAAGCTTTCTTT. Residues: CASSPPRRRLDTEAFF.

The chain is built from TRBV6-5 and TRBJ2-5; D tentatively reads TRBD1 or TRBD2 (5 bases each). The CDR3 contains 13 residues. Per germline, CDR1 MNHEY and CDR2 SVGAGI. The V and J ends lost 5 bases and 7 bases respectively, with 14 bases between them. The CDR3 sequence is CASSPFVGATQYF. CDR3 DNA: TGTGCCAGCAGTCCCTTTGTCGGGGCGACCCAGTACTTC.

Remarks on this clone: This sample also contains other DNA sequences that code for the same CDR3. The rearrangement joins TRBV3-1 (or the pseudogene TRBV3-2) to TRBJ2-7; unclear D gene. Germline-derived CDR1 and CDR2 are LGHDT and YNNKEL (reference sequence). The CDR3 is 11 amino acids. Trimming took 4 bases from V and 2 from J, leaving 3 bases between them. The CDR3 bases are TGTGCCAGCAGCCGGGCCTACGAGCAGTACTTC. Protein product: CASSRAYEQYF.

The rearrangement uses TRBV25-1 and TRBJ2-3; the D is unclear. This CDR3 comprises 12 residues. Germline V lookup: CDR1 MGHDK, CDR2 SYGVNS. Trimming cost V 5 bases and J 6 bases, with 9 bases left between them. The CDR3 DNA reads as TGTGCCAGCAGTTCGCCTCGGGATACGCAGTATTTT. It translates to CASSSPRDTQYF.

V gene TRBV6-6 combines with J gene TRBJ1-5; TRBD1 matches 8 bases. Trimming at V came to 5 bases and at J to 2 bases, leaving 2 bases not matched to a gene. The CDR3 is made up of 14 amino acids. Germline V lookup: CDR1 MNHNY, CDR2 SVGAGI (reference sequence). The CDR3 DNA is TGTGCCAGCAGTCTGACAGGGGGCAATCAGCCCCAGCATTTT. Translation: CASSLTGGNQPQHF.

The V call is TRBV11-3, the J call TRBJ1-1, with no clear D. V gave up 4 bases and J gave up 8 bases, with 14 bases separating them. The CDR3 has 13 amino acids. The V gene's germline CDR1 is SGHNT and CDR2 YENEEA. The CDR3: CASSSTGSGEAFF. CDR3 sequence (DNA): TGTGCCAGCAGCTCAACGGGGTCGGGAGAAGCTTTCTTT.

The V gene is TRBV19, the J gene TRBJ1-1; D uncertain. Germline V gene sequence: CDR1 LNHDA, CDR2 SQIVND (reference sequence). This CDR3 region has 13 residues. V was cut by 5 bases and J by 2 bases, with 9 bases left in between. The CDR3 DNA sequence: TGTGCCAGTAGTTTCGCAAGAAACACTGAAGCTTTCTTT. This gives the protein CASSFARNTEAFF.

In the case of this clone: The same CDR3 also results from other DNA sequences found in this sample. The chain has TRBV4-3 and TRBJ1-3; D remains unclear. This CDR3 has 15 residues. CDR1 LGHNA and CDR2 YSLEER come from the germline V gene. Trimming took off 0 bases at V and 0 bases at J, with 6 bases between the two ends. The CDR3 protein is CASSQDWDSGNTIYF. In DNA, the CDR3 is TGCGCCAGCAGCCAAGATTGGGACTCTGGAAACACCATATATTTT.

The V call is TRBV28, the J call TRBJ1-4; D gene uncertain. The CDR3 has 12 amino acids. Germline assignment: CDR1 MDHEN and CDR2 SYDVKM. The V gene lost 10 bases and the J gene lost 6 bases, with 12 bases spanning the gap. As DNA, the CDR3 is TGTGCCACCAGCTCCGGGGATGAAAAACTGTTTTTT. Translated: CATSSGDEKLFF.

This clone came up a few times. This sequence may be a read error, since a much larger clone differs from it by one base. The gene calls are TRBV7-9 and TRBJ2-7; no clear D. Trimming shortened V by 3 bases and J by 0 bases, and 0 bases separated the two germline ends. This CDR3 spans 11 amino acids. Germline loops: CDR1 SEHNR, CDR2 FQNEAQ (reference sequence). The CDR3 sequence is CASSFSYEQYF. The CDR3 DNA sequence: TGTGCCAGCAGCTTCTCCTACGAGCAGTACTTC.

The chain carries TRBV7-2 and TRBJ2-7, with TRBD1 matching over 11 bases. With V trimmed by 5 bases and J by 5 bases, 5 bases remained unmatched. There are 14 residues in the CDR3. Germline-derived CDR1 and CDR2 are SGHTA and FQGNSA. This CDR3 is CASSPWGQGDEQYF. CDR3 sequence (DNA): TGTGCCAGCAGCCCTTGGGGACAGGGGGACGAGCAGTACTTC.

J is TRBJ1-1 and V is TRBV5-4; D gene unclear. Germline CDR1 SGHNT, CDR2 YYREEE (reference sequence). Deletions cut 0 bases from V and 6 bases from J, with 6 bases between. This CDR3 is built from 12 residues. The chain's CDR3 is CASSLGRAEAFF. The CDR3 DNA follows: TGTGCCAGCAGCTTGGGCAGAGCTGAAGCTTTCTTT.

This chain links TRBV19 with TRBJ1-5; D is unclear. The germline CDR1 and CDR2 sequences are LNHDA and SQIVND (reference sequence). Between the trimmed V and J ends, which lost 3 bases and 7 bases, there was a span of 13 bases. The CDR3 contains 14 residues. CDR3 in DNA: TGTGCCAGTAGTATGAGGGAGTTCCGGCAGCCCCAGCATTTT. It is translated as CASSMREFRQPQHF.